This T cell receptor (beta chain) derives from a study of control samples from healthy donors and cancer patients. Measured with immunoSEQ multiplex PCR; TCRdb has only the in-frame clones, and not every one. The sample has about 69,000 clones, about nine tenths seen once. CDR1 is LGHNA and CDR2 is YNFKEQ in the germline V gene. The CDR3 runs to 17 residues. V trimming: 1 base; J trimming: 4 bases; junction bases outside the gene matches: 12. This receptor was obtained from a man between 60 and 75 years old with colorectal cancer. The sequencing sample was made of PBMCs. J is TRBJ1-1 and V is TRBV4-2, with 7 bases fitting TRBD1. In nucleotides, the CDR3 is TGTGCCAGCAGCCAAGGACTATTTGGGGACAGAAGCACTGAAGCTTTCTTT. Its translation is CASSQGLFGDRSTEAFF.